Following are 21 T cell receptor beta chains from one sample sequenced in a study of cytomegalovirus exposure and HLA in healthy donors. A multiplex PCR was run with 60 Vbeta primers and 13 Jbeta primers. Profiling relied on immunoSEQ multiplex PCR, and the TCRdb table lists in-frame clones only, not all of them. The table lists some 120,000 clones, roughly a sixth of them singletons, with about 2.6% in the top ten. Sequencing was done on a sample of PBMCs. These TCRs come from a female donor in good health and CMV-seropositive.

The rearrangement joins TRBV4-2 to TRBJ2-1; D is perhaps TRBD2 (6 bases). CDR3 length: 17 amino acids. Germline CDR1 is LGHNA and CDR2 is YNFKEQ. The V end was cut by 0 bases, the J end by 4 bases, with 16 bases between. CDR3 DNA sequence: TGTGCCAGCAGCCAAGAAGGGATCCGGAGGGGTTACAATGAGCAGTTCTTC. This gives the protein CASSQEGIRRGYNEQFF.

V is TRBV28 and J is TRBJ2-1; 9 nucleotides align to TRBD2. The CDR3 is made up of 15 amino acids. Per the germline V gene, CDR1 is MDHEN and CDR2 is SYDVKM. With 6 bases clipped from V and 3 bases from J, the junction kept 6 bases outside the gene matches. Written as DNA, the CDR3 is TGTGCCAGCAGACTTCCTAGCGGGGTCTACAATGAGCAGTTCTTC. It translates to CASRLPSGVYNEQFF.

The chain is built from TRBV9 and TRBJ2-2; 8 bases line up with TRBD2. CDR1 is SGDLS, CDR2 YYNGEE, per germline. Losses at the gene ends were 4 bases for V and 4 bases for J; bases not matched to a gene: 12. This CDR3 contains 17 residues. This CDR3 is CASSPSGTGGRTGELFF. The CDR3 bases are TGTGCCAGCAGCCCCTCGGGGACGGGGGGGCGCACCGGGGAGCTGTTTTTT.

J is TRBJ1-3 and V is TRBV28; D possibly corresponds to TRBD1 (5 bases). Per the germline V gene, CDR1 is MDHEN and CDR2 is SYDVKM. V lost 5 bases to trimming and J lost 0 bases, with 17 bases between them. There are 17 residues in the CDR3. Here the CDR3 DNA reads TGTGCCAGCAGTACTTGGGGTGGGGGGACCTCTGGAAACACCATATATTTT. Amino acids: CASSTWGGGTSGNTIYF.

This clone was recorded a few times. The rearrangement joins TRBV9 to TRBJ2-7; the match to TRBD1 covers 7 bases. CDR3 length: 14 residues. CDR1 SGDLS and CDR2 YYNGEE come from the germline V gene. Losses at the gene ends were 5 bases for V and 5 bases for J; bases not matched to a gene: 10. DNA of the CDR3: TGTGCCAGCAGTCCCTCAGGGGGATTCCACGAGCAGTACTTC. Translated: CASSPSGGFHEQYF.

This clone has only a few counts. J is TRBJ2-1 and V is TRBV2; D is unresolved. Germline V gives CDR1 SNHLY, CDR2 FYNNEI. This CDR3 is built from 12 residues. V was pared by 4 bases and J by 7 bases, with 8 bases between. Written as DNA, the CDR3 is TGTGCCAGCAGTGGGCCCCTTAATGAGCAGTTCTTC. Its protein is CASSGPLNEQFF. Together with reference TRBV2 and TRBJ2-1, the CDR3 gives the full variable domain: EPEVTQTPSHQVTQMGQEVILRCVPISNHLYFYWYRQILGQKVEFLVSFYNNEISEKSEIFDDQFSVERPDGSNFTLKIRSTKLEDSAMYFCASSGPLNEQFFGPGTRLTVL.

The CDR3 DNA sequence: TGTGCCAGCAGTGAGAGTCCATATGCAAACACTGAAGCTTTCTTT. It specifies CASSESPYANTEAFF. The J gene is TRBJ1-1, the V gene TRBV6-1; no clear D gene. The CDR3 loop spans 15 amino acids. Germline CDR1 and CDR2: MNHNS and SASEGT. Trimming removed 3 bases at V and 2 bases at J, with 13 bases between.

CDR3 nucleotide sequence: TGTGCCAGCAGTGGTCGGCGGGAGGGGTTGGATACGCAGTATTTT. This sequence encodes CASSGRREGLDTQYF. The chain has TRBV2 and TRBJ2-3; 9 positions agree with TRBD2. The CDR3 spans 15 residues. From germline, CDR1 is SNHLY and CDR2 FYNNEI. J lost 6 bases, V lost 4 bases, and 8 bases had no gene match.

The chain carries TRBV7-3 and TRBJ2-7; 7 nucleotides align to TRBD2. Germline lookup yields CDR1 SGHTA and CDR2 FQGTGA. With 0 bases clipped from V and 6 bases from J, the junction kept 11 bases outside the gene matches. CDR3 length: 16 residues. This CDR3 reads CASSLTAPGLMSEQYF. CDR3 sequence (DNA): TGTGCCAGCAGCTTAACGGCTCCGGGACTAATGAGCGAGCAGTACTTC.

The chain has TRBV29-1 and TRBJ1-2; 8 bases are shared with TRBD1. This CDR3 has 12 amino acids. Trimming at V came to 7 bases and at J to 5 bases, leaving 6 bases not matched to a gene. The germline V gene has CDR1 SQVTM and CDR2 ANQGSEA. CDR3 nucleotide sequence: TGCAGCGCCAGACAGGGGACGTATGGCTACACCTTC. Amino acid sequence: CSARQGTYGYTF.

The rearrangement uses TRBV7-9 and TRBJ2-7; 8 bases match TRBD1. Germline values: CDR1 SEHNR, CDR2 FQNEAQ (reference sequence). With 0 bases clipped from V and 0 bases from J, the junction kept 4 bases outside the gene matches. The CDR3 totals 16 residues. This chain's CDR3 is CASSLAGTGASYEQYF. The DNA of the CDR3 is TGTGCCAGCAGCTTAGCGGGGACAGGAGCCTCCTACGAGCAGTACTTC.

The V gene is TRBV9, the J gene TRBJ2-2; TRBD1 might be the D (5 bases). The CDR3 runs 16 residues. Germline V gene lookup returns CDR1 SGDLS and CDR2 YYNGEE. V lost 6 bases and J 4 bases, leaving 19 bases between the germline ends. This CDR3 is CASTERGRVGTGELFF. The CDR3 DNA is TGTGCCAGCACAGAAAGGGGCAGGGTCGGCACCGGGGAGCTGTTTTTT.

The V call is TRBV18, the J call TRBJ2-1; 7 positions match TRBD2. The CDR3 has 16 residues. From germline, CDR1 is KGHSH and CDR2 LQKENI. Trimming took 0 bases from V and 4 from J; bases not matched to a gene: 6. The CDR3: CASSPPSSGSYNEQFF. The CDR3 DNA reads as TGTGCCAGCTCACCACCATCTAGCGGATCTTACAATGAGCAGTTCTTC.

The chain's CDR3 is CASSLLNERGPSQYF. CDR3 in DNA: TGTGCCAGCAGCTTGTTGAATGAGCGGGGGCCTTCGCAGTATTTT. The chain has TRBV5-6 and TRBJ2-3; 8 bases align to TRBD2. Germline CDR1 reads SGHDT; CDR2 reads YYEEEE. Unmatched junction bases numbered 11, after V lost 1 base and J lost 10 bases. This CDR3 has 15 amino acids.

The rearrangement links TRBV29-1 to TRBJ2-7; D is perhaps TRBD2 (5 bases). V was cut by 7 bases and J by 2 bases, with 9 bases left in between. CDR1 is SQVTM and CDR2 is ANQGSEA in the germline V gene. The CDR3 covers 11 residues. CDR3 region: CSGLYTYEQYF. DNA for the CDR3: TGCAGCGGACTATATACCTACGAGCAGTACTTC.

This clone has just a few counts. The gene calls are TRBV2 and TRBJ2-7, with 9 bases identical to TRBD2. This CDR3 has 14 residues. CDR1 is SNHLY, CDR2 FYNNEI, per germline. J gave up 5 bases and V 8 bases, and 10 bases lay outside the gene matches. The CDR3 DNA reads TGTGCCAGCCGATGGCTAGCGGGATCCAACGAGCAGTACTTC. It translates to CASRWLAGSNEQYF.

This clone was observed a handful of times. The chain employs TRBV4-2 and TRBJ2-5; TRBD2 matches at 8 bases. The CDR3 length is 17 residues. Unmatched junction bases numbered 11, after V lost 0 bases and J lost 5 bases. Germline V CDR1 and CDR2: LGHNA, YNFKEQ. The DNA for the CDR3 is TGTGCCAGCAGCCAAGATTTAGCCTTAGCGGGACGGGAGACCCAGTACTTC. This encodes CASSQDLALAGRETQYF.

The chain combines TRBV4-3 with TRBJ2-7; 12 nucleotides agree with TRBD1. The germline gives CDR1 LGHNA, CDR2 YSLEER. This CDR3 has 13 amino acids. Trimming removed 8 bases from V and 4 bases from J; junction bases left unmatched: 3. CDR3 loop: CASGTGGGYEQYF. The DNA for the CDR3 is TGCGCCAGCGGGACAGGGGGCGGTTACGAGCAGTACTTC.

The chain links TRBV9 to TRBJ2-1; TRBD2 might be the D (5 bases). CDR1 is SGDLS and CDR2 is YYNGEE in the germline V gene. Trimming removed 0 bases at V and 4 bases at J, with 14 bases between. The CDR3 contains 16 residues. The CDR3 sequence: CASSVVEAAFYNEQFF. CDR3 DNA sequence: TGTGCCAGCAGCGTAGTCGAAGCGGCGTTTTACAATGAGCAGTTCTTC.

This clone was observed a handful of times. CDR3 sequence reads: CASSQVTRAADAIYF. CDR3 DNA sequence: TGCGCCAGCAGCCAAGTTACCAGGGCCGCGGACGCCATATATTTT. The rearrangement links TRBV4-1 to TRBJ1-3; possibly TRBD1 for D (5 bases). The CDR3 runs to 15 residues. Germline CDR1 MGHRA, CDR2 YSYEKL. V was clipped by 1 base and J by 11 bases, with 18 bases between them.

V gene TRBV6-1 combines with J gene TRBJ1-3, with D perhaps TRBD1 (5 bases). V lost 2 bases, J lost 4 bases, and 9 bases lay in between. Germline-derived CDR1 and CDR2 are MNHNS and SASEGT. The CDR3 runs 14 residues. CDR3 DNA: TGTGCCAGCAGTGAACAGGGCTCCGGAAACACCATATATTTT. Translating gives CASSEQGSGNTIYF.